These 24 T cell receptor beta chains share one sample of origin, sequenced in a study of blood T cells in healthy people across ages. Next came a second PCR, run for about 6 to 11 cycles, which used a sample-barcoded 5' primer along with a J-beta primer mix. TCRdb ran MiXCR on the 5' RACE reads and lists one entry per CDR3 protein. The top ten hold about two fifths of the sample, which has around 690,000 distinct CDR3 sequences, 58% seen once. The sequenced material came from blood. The receptors were sampled from a man aged 55 to 69 in good health.

This clonotype came up once. The rearrangement uses TRBV29-1 and TRBJ1-1; no clear D. Trimming left V 4 bases short and J 1 base short, with 10 bases between. The V gene's germline CDR1 is SQVTM and CDR2 ANQGSEA. The CDR3 has 13 residues. CDR3 region: CSVGVQQNTEAFF. The CDR3 DNA sequence: TGCAGCGTTGGAGTACAGCAGAACACTGAAGCTTTCTTT.

This clonotype showed up just a few times. The J gene is TRBJ2-1, the V gene TRBV18; D perhaps matches TRBD1 (6 bases). Germline CDR1 is KGHSH and CDR2 is LQKENI. This CDR3 contains 15 residues. V was pared by 3 bases and J by 5 bases, with 14 bases between. CDR3 amino acids: CASSPPTGDHNEQFF. The CDR3 DNA sequence: TGTGCCAGCTCACCTCCGACAGGCGACCACAATGAGCAGTTCTTC.

The chain couples TRBV6-2 or TRBV6-3 to TRBJ2-7; 11 nucleotides agree with TRBD1. V dropped 4 bases and J dropped 10; count of bases not matched to a gene: 9. The germline gives CDR1 MNHEY, CDR2 SVGEGT. This CDR3 has 14 residues. The CDR3 nucleotides are TGTGCCAGCAGTTCAGGACAGGGGGCGCCGCCCCAGTACTTC. Translated, it gives CASSSGQGAPPQYF.

The chain couples TRBV5-6 to TRBJ1-5, with D tentatively TRBD1 (6 bases). The CDR3 length is 15 residues. Trimming cost V 0 bases and J 7 bases, with 14 bases left between them. Germline V CDR1 and CDR2: SGHDT, YYEEEE. The DNA for the CDR3 is TGTGCCAGCAGCTTGGGGACAGAAGTAGGCCAGCCCCAGCATTTT. This encodes CASSLGTEVGQPQHF.

The CDR3 here is CATRDVSRETQYF. CDR3 bases: TGTGCCACCCGGGATGTTTCTAGAGAGACCCAGTACTTC. The rearrangement joins TRBV10-3 to TRBJ2-5, with D possibly matching TRBD2 (5 bases). V was cut by 10 bases and J by 4 bases, with 16 bases left in between. In germline, CDR1 is ENHRY, CDR2 SYGVKD. The CDR3 loop spans 13 amino acids.

The sample holds a few counts of this clonotype. The chain links TRBV29-1 to TRBJ2-3; either TRBD1 or TRBD2 may fit D (5 bases each). Between the trimmed V and J ends, which lost 0 bases and 3 bases, there was a span of 16 bases. Germline V gene sequence: CDR1 SQVTM, CDR2 ANQGSEA. The CDR3 sequence is 16 residues long. The chain's CDR3 is CSVEDQTGRSTDTQYF. The CDR3 DNA sequence: TGCAGCGTTGAAGATCAAACGGGGCGGTCGACAGATACGCAGTATTTT.

The chain employs TRBV3-1 and TRBJ1-2; TRBD1 matches 10 bases. CDR1 and CDR2 from the germline V gene are LGHDT and YNNKEL (reference sequence). The CDR3 totals 17 residues. V lost 4 bases to trimming and J lost 4 bases; unmatched junction nucleotides: 12. CDR3 nucleotides: TGTGCCAGCAGCCTCCTGGGGACAGGGGAACGGGGCTATGGCTACACCTTC. Its translation: CASSLLGTGERGYGYTF.

The V call is TRBV5-1, the J call TRBJ2-4; D might be TRBD1 or TRBD2, each matching 6 bases. The V gene's germline CDR1 is SGHRS and CDR2 YFSETQ. The CDR3 extends over 15 amino acids. The V end was cut by 2 bases, the J end by 7 bases, with 16 bases between. The CDR3 coding sequence is TGCGCCAGCAGCTTCGACGGGGGCCTGGGGAACATTCAGTACTTC. Amino acid sequence: CASSFDGGLGNIQYF.

V usage is TRBV18 and J usage is TRBJ1-1; D remains ambiguous. Trimming left V 3 bases short and J 6 bases short, with 14 bases between. The germline gives CDR1 KGHSH, CDR2 LQKENI. The CDR3 sequence is 14 residues long. The CDR3 region has the DNA TGTGCCAGCTCACCTCCGCTAGGGTCTGCTGAAGCTTTCTTT. Amino acid sequence: CASSPPLGSAEAFF. The complete variable domain, with remaining parts taken from reference TRBV18 and TRBJ1-1, reads NAGVMQNPRHLVRRRGQEARLRCSPMKGHSHVYWYRQLPEEGLKFMVYLQKENIIDESGMPKERFSAEFPKEGPSILRIQQVVRGDSAAYFCASSPPLGSAEAFFGQGTRLTVV.

The chain combines TRBV5-1 with TRBJ1-1, with D unresolved. V was pared by 3 bases and J by 5 bases, with 14 bases between. The CDR3 runs to 14 residues. Germline V lookup: CDR1 SGHRS, CDR2 YFSETQ. The CDR3 spells CASSWAEGYTEAFF. The CDR3 DNA sequence: TGCGCCAGCAGCTGGGCGGAGGGTTATACTGAAGCTTTCTTT.

This chain uses TRBV7-9 with TRBJ1-6; tentative D call: TRBD1 (6 bases). CDR3 length: 17 residues. Trimming removed 3 bases from V and 4 bases from J, with 16 bases in between. Germline CDR1 SEHNR, CDR2 FQNEAQ (reference sequence). The CDR3 DNA is TGTGCCAGCAGCTTCTCTACCAGGGGCAGTTATAATTCACCCCTCCACTTT. Encoded protein: CASSFSTRGSYNSPLHF.

The chain links TRBV7-2 to TRBJ2-2, with 13 bases aligning to TRBD2. Germline V gene data show CDR1 as SGHTA and CDR2 as FQGNSA. V gave up 2 bases and J gave up 2 bases; unmatched junction bases: 5. The CDR3 runs 18 residues. For the CDR3, the DNA is TGTGCCAGCAGCTTAAGACTAGCGGGGGGCAAAAACACCGGGGAGCTGTTTTTT. It is translated as CASSLRLAGGKNTGELFF.

V usage is TRBV6-5 and J usage is TRBJ2-3; D is perhaps TRBD2 (6 bases). CDR3 size: 15 residues. V was cut by 3 bases and J by 2 bases, with 12 bases left in between. Per the germline V gene, CDR1 is MNHEY and CDR2 is SVGAGI. CDR3 sequence reads: CASSYRAGITDTQYF. CDR3 coding DNA: TGTGCCAGCAGTTATCGGGCGGGGATCACAGATACGCAGTATTTT.

This chain connects TRBV7-3 to TRBJ2-1; the match to TRBD2 covers 11 bases. Germline V gene data show CDR1 as SGHTA and CDR2 as FQGTGA. The V segment lost 5 bases and the J segment 9 bases; nucleotides outside the gene matches: 9. The CDR3 loop spans 15 amino acids. This CDR3 is CASSLRTSGSSEQFF. CDR3 in DNA: TGTGCCAGCAGCCTACGGACTAGCGGGTCTAGTGAGCAGTTCTTC.

The chain is built from TRBV6-5 and TRBJ2-7; D may be TRBD1 (5 bases). The germline V gene encodes CDR1 MNHEY and CDR2 SVGAGI. The CDR3 loop spans 14 amino acids. Trimming took 5 bases from V and 2 from J, leaving 13 bases between them. CDR3 nucleotide sequence: TGTGCCAGCAGTCCCTACTGGGGCCCCTACGAGCAGTACTTC. Protein product: CASSPYWGPYEQYF.

The chain couples TRBV2 to TRBJ2-7; 11 bases fit TRBD2. The DNA end is a closer match to TRBJ2-5, so the J assignment may be wrong. The CDR3 length is 15 residues. The germline V gene encodes CDR1 SNHLY and CDR2 FYNNEI. The CDR3 DNA is TGTGCCAACAGCCAACTAGCGGGGGCCCCGGGGACCCAGTACTTC. Protein sequence: CANSQLAGAPGTQYF.

V is TRBV20-1 and J is TRBJ1-4; the D is unclear. Per the germline V gene, CDR1 is DFQATT and CDR2 is SNEGSKA (reference sequence). V lost 2 bases and J 4 bases, leaving 11 bases between the germline ends. The CDR3 is 14 residues long. CDR3 nucleotide sequence: TGCAGTGCTAGAAAAAACGGGATTAATGAAAAACTGTTTTTT. As protein: CSARKNGINEKLFF.

V and J are TRBV9 and TRBJ2-3; 7 bases match TRBD2. The germline CDR1 and CDR2 sequences are SGDLS and YYNGEE. The CDR3 is made up of 16 amino acids. The V segment lost 1 base and the J segment 1 base; nucleotides outside the gene matches: 6. The CDR3 bases are TGTGCCAGCAGCGTATACGCGGGGGTGGGCACAGATACGCAGTATTTT. The encoded protein is CASSVYAGVGTDTQYF.

This clonotype was recorded only once. Being one base from a much bigger clone, this may be a read error. The gene calls are TRBV27 and TRBJ1-4; no firm D call. Trimming cost V 9 bases and J 8 bases, with 19 bases left between them. The CDR3 is 14 residues long. In germline, CDR1 is MNHEY, CDR2 SMNVEV (reference sequence). The CDR3 loop reads CASRPLGQREKLFF. CDR3 nucleotide sequence: TGTGCCAGTCGGCCCCTGGGCCAACGGGAAAAACTGTTTTTT.

The chain uses TRBV5-1 and TRBJ2-4; D call uncertain. This CDR3 spans 14 amino acids. V was shortened by 4 bases and J by 5 bases, with 13 bases between the two germline ends. CDR1 is SGHRS, CDR2 YFSETQ, per germline. CDR3 nucleotides: TGCGCCAGCAGCCCCTTAGTGGGCGAAAACATTCAGTACTTC. It codes for CASSPLVGENIQYF.

This rearrangement joins TRBV10-3 to TRBJ1-2, with a weak D call TRBD1 (6 bases). V dropped 6 bases and J dropped 3 bases, with 14 bases sitting between them. Looked up from germline, CDR1 is ENHRY and CDR2 is SYGVKD. There are 14 residues in the CDR3. CDR3 amino acids: CAIRGTLRDYGYTF. CDR3 in DNA: TGTGCCATCAGGGGGACACTTCGGGACTATGGCTACACCTTC.

This clonotype was observed a handful of times. This chain links TRBV7-9 with TRBJ1-6; D remains ambiguous. Germline CDR1 reads SEHNR; CDR2 reads FQNEAQ (reference sequence). V was shortened by 2 bases and J by 6 bases, with 8 bases between the two germline ends. This CDR3 contains 14 residues. CDR3 bases: TGTGCCAGCAGCTTACTGGGGAGTAATTCACCCCTCCACTTT. Protein sequence: CASSLLGSNSPLHF.

The chain has TRBV5-6 and TRBJ2-7; TRBD1 matches 8 bases. CDR3 length: 15 amino acids. The germline V gene encodes CDR1 SGHDT and CDR2 YYEEEE. J was trimmed by 2 bases and V by 5 bases; bases with no gene match: 9. CDR3 DNA: TGTGCCAGCAGACTCAGGGGGCCAACCCCCTACGAGCAGTACTTC. Its translation is CASRLRGPTPYEQYF.

The chain is built from TRBV6-2 or TRBV6-3 and TRBJ2-1; TRBD1 aligns across 7 bases. V gave up 3 bases and J gave up 4 bases; unmatched junction bases: 6. CDR1 and CDR2 from the germline V gene are MNHEY and SVGEGT. The CDR3 totals 15 residues. The CDR3 protein is CASSYEGQSYNEQFF. DNA of the CDR3: TGTGCCAGCAGTTATGAGGGACAGAGTTACAATGAGCAGTTCTTC.